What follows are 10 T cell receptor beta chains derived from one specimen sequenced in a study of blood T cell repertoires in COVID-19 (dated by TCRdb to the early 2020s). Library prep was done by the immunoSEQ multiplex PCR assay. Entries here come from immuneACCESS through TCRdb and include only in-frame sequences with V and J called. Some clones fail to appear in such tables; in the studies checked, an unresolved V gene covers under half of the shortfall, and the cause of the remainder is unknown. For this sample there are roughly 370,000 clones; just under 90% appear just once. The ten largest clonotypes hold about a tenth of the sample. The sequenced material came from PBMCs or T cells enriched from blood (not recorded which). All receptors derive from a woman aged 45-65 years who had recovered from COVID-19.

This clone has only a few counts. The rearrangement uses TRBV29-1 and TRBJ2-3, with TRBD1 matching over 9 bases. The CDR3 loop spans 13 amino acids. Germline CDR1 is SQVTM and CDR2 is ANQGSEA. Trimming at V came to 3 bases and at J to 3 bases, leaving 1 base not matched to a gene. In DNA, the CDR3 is TGCAGCGTTGAGGGACAGGGAACAGATACGCAGTATTTT. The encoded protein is CSVEGQGTDTQYF.

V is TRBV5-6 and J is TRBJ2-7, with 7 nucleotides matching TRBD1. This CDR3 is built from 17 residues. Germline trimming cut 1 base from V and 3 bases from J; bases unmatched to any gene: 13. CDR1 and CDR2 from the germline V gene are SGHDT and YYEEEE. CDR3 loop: CASSLYRGQSPFYEQYF. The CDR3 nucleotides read TGTGCCAGCAGCTTGTACAGGGGACAGTCCCCTTTCTACGAGCAGTACTTC.

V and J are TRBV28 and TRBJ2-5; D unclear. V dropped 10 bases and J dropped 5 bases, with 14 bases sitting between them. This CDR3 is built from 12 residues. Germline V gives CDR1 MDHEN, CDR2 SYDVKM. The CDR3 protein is CAIALGRETQYF. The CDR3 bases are TGTGCCATCGCCCTGGGCCGGGAGACCCAGTACTTC.

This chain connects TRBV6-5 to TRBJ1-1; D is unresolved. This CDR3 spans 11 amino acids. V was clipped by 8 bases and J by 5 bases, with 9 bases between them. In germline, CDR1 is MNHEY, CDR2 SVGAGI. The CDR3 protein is CASLQSTEAFF. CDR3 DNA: TGTGCCAGCCTACAGTCTACTGAAGCTTTCTTT.

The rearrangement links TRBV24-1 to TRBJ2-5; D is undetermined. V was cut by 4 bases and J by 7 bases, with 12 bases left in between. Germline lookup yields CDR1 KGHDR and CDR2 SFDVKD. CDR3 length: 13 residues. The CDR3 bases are TGTGCCACCAGTGAAGCATCCACGGGGACCCAGTACTTC. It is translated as CATSEASTGTQYF.

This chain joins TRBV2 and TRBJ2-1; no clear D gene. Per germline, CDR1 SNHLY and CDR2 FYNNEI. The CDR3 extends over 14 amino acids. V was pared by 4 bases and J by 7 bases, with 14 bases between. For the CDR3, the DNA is TGTGCCAGCAGTGGGCAGGCTGGTTTGAATGAGCAGTTCTTC. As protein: CASSGQAGLNEQFF.

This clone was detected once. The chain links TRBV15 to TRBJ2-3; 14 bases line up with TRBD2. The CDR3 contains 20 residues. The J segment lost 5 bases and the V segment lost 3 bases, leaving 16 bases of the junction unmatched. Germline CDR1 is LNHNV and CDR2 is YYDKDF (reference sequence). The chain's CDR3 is CATSRVPGLAGAGVRDTQYF. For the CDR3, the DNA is TGTGCCACCAGCAGGGTCCCGGGACTAGCGGGGGCCGGGGTACGAGATACGCAGTATTTT. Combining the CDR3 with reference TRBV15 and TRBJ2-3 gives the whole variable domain DAMVIQNPRYQVTQFGKPVTLSCSQTLNHNVMYWYQQKSSQAPKLLFHYYDKDFNNEADTPDNFQSRRPNTSFCFLDIRSPGLGDTAMYLCATSRVPGLAGAGVRDTQYFGPGTRLTVL.

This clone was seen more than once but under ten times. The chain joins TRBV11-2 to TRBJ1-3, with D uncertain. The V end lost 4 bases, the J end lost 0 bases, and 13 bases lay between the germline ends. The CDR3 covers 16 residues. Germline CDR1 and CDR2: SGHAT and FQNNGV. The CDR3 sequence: CASSSQAQRSGNTIYF. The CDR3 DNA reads TGTGCCAGCAGCTCCCAGGCCCAACGCTCTGGAAACACCATATATTTT.

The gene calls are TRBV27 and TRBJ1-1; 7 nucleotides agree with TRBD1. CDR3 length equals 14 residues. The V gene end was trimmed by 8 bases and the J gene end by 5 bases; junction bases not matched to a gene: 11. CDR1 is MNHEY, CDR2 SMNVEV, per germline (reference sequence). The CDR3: CASVDRVWGTEAFF. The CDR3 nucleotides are TGTGCCAGCGTCGACAGGGTTTGGGGAACTGAAGCTTTCTTT.

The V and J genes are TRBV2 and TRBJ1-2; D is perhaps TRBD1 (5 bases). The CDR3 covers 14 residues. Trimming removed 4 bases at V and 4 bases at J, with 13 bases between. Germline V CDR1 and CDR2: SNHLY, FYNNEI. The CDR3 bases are TGTGCCAGCAGTGTTACAGGTCGATCCTATGGCTACACCTTC. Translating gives CASSVTGRSYGYTF.